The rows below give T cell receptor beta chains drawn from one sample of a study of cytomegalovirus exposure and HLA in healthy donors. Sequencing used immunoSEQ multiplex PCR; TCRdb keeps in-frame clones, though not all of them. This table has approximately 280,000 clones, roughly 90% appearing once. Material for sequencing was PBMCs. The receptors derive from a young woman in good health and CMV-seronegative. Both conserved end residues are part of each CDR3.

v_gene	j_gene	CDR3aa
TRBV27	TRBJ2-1	CASSPPQLADPNEQFF
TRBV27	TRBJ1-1	CASSLAGVNTEAFF
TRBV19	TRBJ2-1	CASRILAGGASSYNEQFF
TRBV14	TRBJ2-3	CASSRLRDRVTDTQYF
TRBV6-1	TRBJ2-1	CASTGTGPNEQFF
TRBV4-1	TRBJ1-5	CASSHPLDGGRNQPQHF
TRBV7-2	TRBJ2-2	CASSSRLAGSTGELFF
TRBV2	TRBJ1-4	CASSEDDRIRLFF
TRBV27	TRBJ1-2	CASSSTRHGYTF
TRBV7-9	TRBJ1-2	CASSDRGWKDGYTF
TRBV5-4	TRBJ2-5	CASSTTGGWETQYF
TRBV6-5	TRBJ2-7	CASSYGSSGGSYEQYF
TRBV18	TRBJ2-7	CASSPNQRYEQYF
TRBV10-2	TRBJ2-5	CASRGLAVEETQYF
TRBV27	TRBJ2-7	CASSQPRRGSEQYF
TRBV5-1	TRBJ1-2	CASSSPGSGYTF
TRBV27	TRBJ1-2	CASSLYRGGGGYTF
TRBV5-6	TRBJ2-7	CASSLTGPYEQYF
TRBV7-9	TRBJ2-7	CASSLGLAGYEQYF
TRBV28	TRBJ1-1	CASGFPGTEAFF
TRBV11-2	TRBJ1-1	CASSLAQPRQVENTEAFF
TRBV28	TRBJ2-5	CASMAGQETQYF
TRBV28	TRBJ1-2	CASSKRGRGYGYTF
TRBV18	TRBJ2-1	CASSPQGPSGYNEQFF
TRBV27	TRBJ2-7	CASRSWEGYEQYF
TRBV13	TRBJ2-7	CASSQEYDRGHEQYF
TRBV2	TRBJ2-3	CASSGERTDTQYF
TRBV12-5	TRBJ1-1	CASGYRTGGTFTAFF
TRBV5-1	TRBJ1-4	CASSKSTEEKLFF
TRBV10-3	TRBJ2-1	CAISPGQGDNEQFF
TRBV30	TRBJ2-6	CAWTASGSITGANVLTF
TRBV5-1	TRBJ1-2	CASSLGQANYGYTF
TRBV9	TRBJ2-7	CASSDRTSGTYEQYF
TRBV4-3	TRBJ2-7	CASMEAPAPYEQYF
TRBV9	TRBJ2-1	CASSEDGRSYNEQFF
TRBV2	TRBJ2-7	CASSDPTTSRAYEQYF
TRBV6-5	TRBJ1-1	CASRRRETGTEAFF
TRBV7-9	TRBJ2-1	CASSFLRGSGNEQFF
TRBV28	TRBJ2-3	CASSLLGVAGVHTDTQYF
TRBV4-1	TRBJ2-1	CASSHRLDSYNEQFF
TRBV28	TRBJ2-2	CASRREIRTGELFF
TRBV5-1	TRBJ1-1	CASSLNMNTEAFF
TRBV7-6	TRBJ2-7	CASSLGGLAGPLPSYEQYF
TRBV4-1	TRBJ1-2	CASSQAGQGAGGYTF
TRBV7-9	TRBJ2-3	CASSPGLKSTDTQYF
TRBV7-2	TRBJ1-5	CASSLWDSGISNQPQHF
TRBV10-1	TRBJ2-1	CASSAGGLNEQFF